A single sample gave rise to the 24 T cell receptor beta chains below, sequenced in a study of blood T cell repertoires in COVID-19. Only in-frame clones appear in the TCRdb table, and some are missing; sequencing was by immunoSEQ multiplex PCR. There are more than 75,000 clones in the sample; 88% occur only once, and around 5% lies in the top ten. The specimen sequenced was peripheral blood. These receptors were obtained from a woman of 80 years or more with active COVID-19.

CDR3 amino acids: CASSPTSLREVNEQFF. The DNA of the CDR3 is TGTGCCAGTAGTCCAACTTCCTTGCGGGAGGTGAATGAGCAGTTCTTC. The chain couples TRBV19 to TRBJ2-1; 8 nucleotides line up with TRBD2. The V segment lost 5 bases and the J segment 7 bases; nucleotides outside the gene matches: 13. The V gene's germline CDR1 is LNHDA and CDR2 SQIVND (reference sequence). The CDR3 covers 16 residues.

The chain has TRBV9 and TRBJ2-5; D is perhaps TRBD1 (6 bases). The CDR3 length is 13 residues. Germline loops: CDR1 SGDLS, CDR2 YYNGEE. Deletions cut 4 bases from V and 4 bases from J, with 11 bases between. The DNA for the CDR3 is TGTGCCAGCAGCCCGGGACAAATAGAGACCCAGTACTTC. Translated, it gives CASSPGQIETQYF.

This sequence joins TRBV27 and TRBJ2-1; possibly TRBD1 for D (5 bases). CDR3 length: 15 amino acids. Germline loops: CDR1 MNHEY, CDR2 SMNVEV (reference sequence). With 7 bases removed from V and 2 bases from J, the gap between germline ends came to 15 bases. In DNA form, the CDR3 reads TGTGCCAGCACGCGACCTGGGGCAACCTACAATGAGCAGTTCTTC. This codes for CASTRPGATYNEQFF.

V is TRBV29-1 and J is TRBJ2-3, with 9 bases fitting TRBD1. CDR1 SQVTM and CDR2 ANQGSEA come from the germline V gene. V dropped 6 bases and J dropped 2; count of bases not matched to a gene: 3. The CDR3 consists of 13 residues. DNA of the CDR3: TGCAGCGTGGGACAGGGAACCACAGATACGCAGTATTTT. Amino acids: CSVGQGTTDTQYF.

The rearrangement joins TRBV28 to TRBJ2-3, with D possibly matching TRBD2 (5 bases). The CDR3 consists of 12 residues. Germline CDR1 is MDHEN and CDR2 is SYDVKM. The V and J ends lost 6 bases and 8 bases respectively, with 12 bases between them. In nucleotides, the CDR3 is TGTGCCAGCAGCTATAGCGTGGCTACGCAGTATTTT. It translates to CASSYSVATQYF.

This chain uses TRBV12-5 with TRBJ2-1; 10 bases map to TRBD2. CDR1 is LGHNT and CDR2 is FRNRAP in the germline V gene. The J segment lost 9 bases and the V segment lost 1 base, leaving 9 bases of the junction unmatched. CDR3 length: 16 residues. The CDR3 here is CASGLGPGTSEGEQFF. The CDR3 nucleotides read TGTGCTAGTGGTTTGGGCCCCGGGACTAGCGAAGGTGAGCAGTTCTTC.

The genes are TRBV12-3 or TRBV12-4 and TRBJ1-1; D is ambiguous. Trimming shortened V by 6 bases and J by 8 bases, and 13 bases separated the two germline ends. This CDR3 is built from 12 residues. CDR3 in amino acids: CASREREAEAFF. In DNA, the CDR3 is TGTGCCAGCAGAGAGCGGGAGGCCGAAGCTTTCTTT.

For the CDR3, the DNA is TGTGCCAGCAGCACGAATGGGCTGGTAAGCACAGATACGCAGTATTTT. The encoded protein is CASSTNGLVSTDTQYF. The chain has TRBV7-2 and TRBJ2-3; no reliable D call. Per germline, CDR1 SGHTA and CDR2 FQGNSA. The V gene lost 5 bases and the J gene lost 0 bases, with 15 bases spanning the gap. The CDR3 consists of 16 residues.

The table lists this clone with a few counts. The chain employs TRBV7-3 and TRBJ1-1, with D uncertain. Germline V lookup: CDR1 SGHTA, CDR2 FQGTGA. This CDR3 is 14 amino acids long. V lost 2 bases and J 4 bases, leaving 11 bases between the germline ends. The CDR3: CASSLGSTGTEAFF. The CDR3 bases are TGTGCCAGCAGCTTAGGTAGCACCGGCACTGAAGCTTTCTTT.

The chain joins TRBV9 to TRBJ1-5; 10 nucleotides agree with TRBD1. The ends lost 7 bases at V and 6 bases at J; junction bases unmatched: 7. The germline gives CDR1 SGDLS, CDR2 YYNGEE. The CDR3 runs to 14 residues. Here the CDR3 reads CASGPGQGLQPQHF. In DNA form, the CDR3 reads TGTGCCAGCGGACCGGGACAGGGGCTTCAGCCCCAGCATTTT.

The J gene is TRBJ2-1, the V gene TRBV29-1; a weak D match, TRBD2 (6 bases). V was cut by 5 bases and J by 9 bases, with 23 bases left in between. The germline CDR1 and CDR2 sequences are SQVTM and ANQGSEA. The CDR3 has 15 amino acids. CDR3 protein: CSVTWRGNIPGEQFF. The DNA of the CDR3 is TGCAGCGTTACCTGGAGGGGAAATATCCCCGGTGAGCAGTTCTTC.

This chain connects TRBV5-1 to TRBJ2-7, with 8 bases identical to TRBD2. V was pared by 0 bases and J by 5 bases, with 7 bases of the junction left unmatched. The CDR3 has 15 amino acids. The germline CDR1 and CDR2 sequences are SGHRS and YFSETQ. CDR3 DNA sequence: TGCGCCAGCAGCTTGGGGCGGCGGGAGGTAAACGAGCAGTACTTC. This translates into CASSLGRREVNEQYF.

This chain links TRBV15 with TRBJ1-5; perhaps TRBD1 as D (5 bases). The V and J ends lost 0 bases and 2 bases respectively, with 11 bases between them. The CDR3 is made up of 16 amino acids. CDR1 LNHNV and CDR2 YYDKDF come from the germline V gene (reference sequence). The CDR3 nucleotides are TGTGCCACCAGCAGAGATGTGACAGAGGGCAATCAGCCCCAGCATTTT. This translates into CATSRDVTEGNQPQHF.

CDR3 amino acids: CSVGMHRDSYEQYF. CDR3 in DNA: TGCAGCGTTGGGATGCACAGAGACTCCTACGAGCAGTACTTC. V gene TRBV29-1 combines with J gene TRBJ2-7; D ambiguous. The length of the CDR3 is 14 residues. With 4 bases removed from V and 0 bases from J, the gap between germline ends came to 13 bases. Germline values: CDR1 SQVTM, CDR2 ANQGSEA.

The chain uses TRBV27 and TRBJ2-3; perhaps TRBD1 as D (5 bases). V lost 2 bases to trimming and J lost 4 bases, with 13 bases between them. The CDR3 has 15 amino acids. Germline V gene data show CDR1 as MNHEY and CDR2 as SMNVEV (reference sequence). CDR3 coding DNA: TGTGCCAGCAGTTTAAGCAGGGTCCCCGCAGATACGCAGTATTTT. Translated: CASSLSRVPADTQYF.

The chain recombines TRBV7-9 with TRBJ1-1; the match to TRBD1 covers 9 bases. The V gene end was trimmed by 2 bases and the J gene end by 5 bases; junction bases not matched to a gene: 9. Germline V lookup: CDR1 SEHNR, CDR2 FQNEAQ (reference sequence). This CDR3 has 16 residues. In DNA form, the CDR3 reads TGTGCCAGCAGCTTACGGACAGGGGTCCTTGGGACTGAAGCTTTCTTT. This sequence encodes CASSLRTGVLGTEAFF.

This rearrangement joins TRBV18 to TRBJ2-2; TRBD1 might be the D (6 bases). The CDR3 is 15 residues long. Between the trimmed V and J ends, which lost 3 bases and 6 bases, there was a span of 14 bases. The germline gives CDR1 KGHSH, CDR2 LQKENI. This CDR3 reads CASSPRTEPSGELFF. DNA for the CDR3: TGTGCCAGCTCACCTCGGACAGAACCCTCCGGGGAGCTGTTTTTT.

This sequence joins TRBV21-1 and TRBJ2-1; the DNA was not used to check the table's D call, TRBD2. TRBV21-1 is marked as a pseudogene. This CDR3 has 15 residues. DNA for the CDR3: TGTGCCAGCAGCAACCGGGTTTTAGTCACTGGTGAGCAGTTCTTC. It yields the protein CASSNRVLVTGEQFF.

V usage is TRBV21-1 and J usage is TRBJ2-3; the D segment call TRBD2 is taken from the table without a DNA check. TRBV21-1 is noted as a pseudogene. The CDR3 sequence is 19 residues long. CDR3 coding DNA: TGTGCCAGCAGCAAAGGGAGAGGGACTAGCCTTGGTCGCACAGATACGCAGTATTTT. Translating it yields CASSKGRGTSLGRTDTQYF.

This chain uses TRBV10-3 with TRBJ2-1; 8 bases agree with TRBD1. The germline V gene has CDR1 ENHRY and CDR2 SYGVKD. This CDR3 is 12 amino acids long. This chain's CDR3 is CASRGRGSEQFF. CDR3 in DNA: TGTGCAAGCAGGGGGCGCGGGTCTGAGCAGTTCTTC.

There are a few counts of this clone. The chain carries TRBV7-2 and TRBJ2-3, with D possibly matching TRBD2 (5 bases). Germline loops: CDR1 SGHTA, CDR2 FQGNSA. V was clipped by 0 bases and J by 8 bases, with 12 bases between them. CDR3 length: 14 amino acids. The CDR3 DNA reads as TGTGCCAGCAGCTTAGCCGTCTCGCGGGCTACGCAGTATTTT. Translating it yields CASSLAVSRATQYF.

This rearrangement joins TRBV4-3 to TRBJ1-1; 11 nucleotides agree with TRBD1. Trimming at V came to 3 bases and at J to 4 bases, leaving 4 bases not matched to a gene. CDR3 length equals 15 residues. Germline V gene sequence: CDR1 LGHNA, CDR2 YSLEER. The CDR3 is CASSHQGQGGTEAFF. The CDR3, as DNA: TGCGCCAGCAGCCACCAGGGACAGGGGGGCACTGAAGCTTTCTTT.

The CDR3 region is CASSPSVEAILTGELFF. DNA of the CDR3: TGTGCCAGCAGCCCCTCGGTGGAGGCAATTCTGACCGGGGAGCTGTTTTTT. The V gene is TRBV7-2, the J gene TRBJ2-2, with D possibly matching TRBD2 (5 bases). Looked up from germline, CDR1 is SGHTA and CDR2 is FQGNSA. V gave up 5 bases and J gave up 5 bases, with 21 bases separating them. The CDR3 spans 17 residues.

The J gene is TRBJ2-3, the V gene TRBV7-3; TRBD2 matches at 9 bases. The CDR3 is 16 residues long. CDR1 and CDR2 (germline): SGHTA, FQGTGA. J lost 4 bases, V lost 5 bases, and 10 bases had no gene match. This CDR3 is CASSKLAGAGADTQYF. CDR3 coding DNA: TGTGCCAGCAGCAAATTAGCGGGAGCTGGTGCAGATACGCAGTATTTT.